This T cell receptor (beta chain) was sequenced during a study of T cells in Graves' hyperthyroidism and ophthalmopathy. Study conclusions and caveats: Ophthalmopathy and stable hyperthyroidism were told apart by a 13 V-J model. Model predictions of ophthalmopathy came a median approximately 6.8 months before onset.

The CDR3 is 20 amino acids. The germline V gene encodes CDR1 MNHEY and CDR2 SVGAGI. The J segment lost 1 base and the V segment lost 0 bases, leaving 10 bases of the junction unmatched. Together with thyroid ultrasound, orbital computed tomography, serum thyroxine and TRAb, clinical symptoms were used for diagnoses. First hyperthyroidism diagnosis is when the blood sample was obtained, before any ophthalmopathy symptoms. This clonotype was observed many times. What it binds is not known. Researchers amplified the TCR beta CDR3 regions from RNA transcripts. First-round RT-PCR targeting the TCR CDR3 was performed with the HTBI primer set. One entry per CDR3 protein, called by TCRdb with MiXCR from the multiplex PCR reads. Of some 370,000 distinct CDR3 sequences in the sample, about 15% were seen once.

The sequence came from a woman aged 30 to 39 with Graves' hyperthyroidism that later progressed to Graves' ophthalmopathy. The rearrangement uses TRBV6-5 and TRBJ2-1, with 12 bases that match TRBD2. Sequenced sample: blood. CDR3 nucleotide sequence: TGTGCCAGCAGTTACTCGTGGTTCCGAGGACTAGCGGGGTCCTACAATGAGCAGTTCTTC. It codes for CASSYSWFRGLAGSYNEQFF.